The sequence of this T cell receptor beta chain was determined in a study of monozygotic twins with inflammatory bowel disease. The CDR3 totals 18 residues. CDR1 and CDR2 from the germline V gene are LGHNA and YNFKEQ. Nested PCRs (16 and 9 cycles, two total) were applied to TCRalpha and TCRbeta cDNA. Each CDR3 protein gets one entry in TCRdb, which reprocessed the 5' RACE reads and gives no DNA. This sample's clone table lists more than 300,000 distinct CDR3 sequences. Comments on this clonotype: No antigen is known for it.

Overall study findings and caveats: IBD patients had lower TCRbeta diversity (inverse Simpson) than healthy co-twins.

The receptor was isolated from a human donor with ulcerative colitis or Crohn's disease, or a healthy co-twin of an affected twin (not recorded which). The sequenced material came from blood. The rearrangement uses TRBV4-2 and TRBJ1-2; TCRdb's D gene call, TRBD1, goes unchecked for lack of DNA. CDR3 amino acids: CASSLDGTPSLANYGYTF.